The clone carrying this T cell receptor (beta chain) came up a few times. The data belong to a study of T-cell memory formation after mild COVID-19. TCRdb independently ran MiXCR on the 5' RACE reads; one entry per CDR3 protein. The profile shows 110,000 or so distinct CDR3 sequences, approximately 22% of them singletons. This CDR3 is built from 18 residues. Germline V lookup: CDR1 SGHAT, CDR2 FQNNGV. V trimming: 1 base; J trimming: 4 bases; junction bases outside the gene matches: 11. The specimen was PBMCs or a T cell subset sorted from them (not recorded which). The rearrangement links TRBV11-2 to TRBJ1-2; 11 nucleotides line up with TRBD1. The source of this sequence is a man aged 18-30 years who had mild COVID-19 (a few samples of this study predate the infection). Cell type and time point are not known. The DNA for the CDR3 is TGTGCCAGCAGCTTAGTAGGACAGGGGGCCCTCCTGGGCTATGGCTACACCTTC. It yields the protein CASSLVGQGALLGYGYTF.